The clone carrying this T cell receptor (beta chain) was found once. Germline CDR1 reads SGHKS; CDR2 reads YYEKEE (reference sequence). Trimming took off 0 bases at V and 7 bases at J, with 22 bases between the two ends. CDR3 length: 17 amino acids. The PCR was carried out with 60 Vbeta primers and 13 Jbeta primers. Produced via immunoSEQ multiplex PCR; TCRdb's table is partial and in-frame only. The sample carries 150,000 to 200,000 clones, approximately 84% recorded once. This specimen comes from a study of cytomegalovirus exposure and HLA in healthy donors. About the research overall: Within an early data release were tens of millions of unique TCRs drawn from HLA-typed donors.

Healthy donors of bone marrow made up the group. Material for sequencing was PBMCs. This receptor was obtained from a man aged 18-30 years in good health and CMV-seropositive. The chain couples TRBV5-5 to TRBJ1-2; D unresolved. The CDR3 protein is CASSLGVGASSLGGYTF. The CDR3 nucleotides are TGTGCCAGCAGCTTGGGAGTAGGAGCATCCTCTCTCGGTGGCTACACCTTC.